This entry describes one T cell receptor beta chain. RNA transcripts were the template for amplifying TCR beta CDR3 regions. Initially, a first-round RT-PCR of the TCR CDR3 employed the HTBI primer set. TCRdb fed the multiplex PCR reads into MiXCR, producing one record per CDR3 protein. The repertoire holds a few hundred thousand distinct CDR3 sequences, with less than 25% as singletons. Trimming shortened V by 6 bases and J by 0 bases, and 14 bases separated the two germline ends. Germline lookup yields CDR1 DFQATT and CDR2 SNEGSKA (reference sequence). The CDR3 has 14 amino acids. The data were obtained in a study of T cells in Graves' hyperthyroidism and ophthalmopathy.

This chain uses TRBV20-1 with TRBJ2-5; D might be TRBD1 (6 bases). The specimen sequenced was blood. This TCR came from a man aged 18 to 29 with Graves' hyperthyroidism. The CDR3 nucleotides read TGCAGTGCCGACAGTGGGGACAACCAAGAGACCCAGTACTTC. The encoded protein is CSADSGDNQETQYF.